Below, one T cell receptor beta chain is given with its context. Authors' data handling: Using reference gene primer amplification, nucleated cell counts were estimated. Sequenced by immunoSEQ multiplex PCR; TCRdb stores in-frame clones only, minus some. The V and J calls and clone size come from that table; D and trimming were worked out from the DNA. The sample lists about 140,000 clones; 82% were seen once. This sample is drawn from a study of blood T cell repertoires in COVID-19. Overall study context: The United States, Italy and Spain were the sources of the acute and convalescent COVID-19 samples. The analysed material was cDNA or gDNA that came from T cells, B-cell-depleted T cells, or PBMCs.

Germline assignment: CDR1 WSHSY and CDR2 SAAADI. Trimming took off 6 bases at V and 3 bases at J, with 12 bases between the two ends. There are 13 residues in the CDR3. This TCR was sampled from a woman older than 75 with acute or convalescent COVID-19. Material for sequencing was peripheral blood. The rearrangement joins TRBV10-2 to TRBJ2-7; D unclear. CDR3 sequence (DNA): TGCGCCAGCAGGCTAGGCAAGTTCTACGAGCAGTACTTC. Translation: CASRLGKFYEQYF.